This T cell receptor (beta chain) emerged from a study of cytomegalovirus exposure and HLA in healthy donors (dated by TCRdb to the late 2010s). Notes on the research overall: An earlier analysis of roughly 570 of the donors reported around 280 Gb of sequence data and 117 million unique TCR beta sequences obtained from approximately 180 million T cells. An earlier analysis of around 580 of the donors used high-throughput TCR beta sequencing to judge whether each TCR beta V gene segment behaved as functional or pseudogenic. All discovery cohort repertoires had been generated on a single sequencing platform. Because of strong linkage in the cohort, four or five DR-DQ haplotypes were treated as single units for association and clustering. The study combined high-throughput TCR immunosequencing, statistical association of individual TCRs with disease status, and machine learning to predict cytomegalovirus infection status. Typing coverage differed by locus: A, B, C, DRB1 and DQB1 were typed in roughly 620-630 donors, DQA1 in about 550, DPA1 in 600 to 610, and DPB1 in just under 490. In a later genetic analysis, genome-wide SNP genotypes for about 55% of the roughly 670 donors were used, and that subset was treated as a discovery cohort. Of the roughly 400 genotyped donors, 75% to 85% were placed in the genetic ancestry cluster associated with self-reported Caucasian donors. An early release covering 550 to 700 HLA-typed donors comprised roughly 300 gigabases of sequencing data and tens of millions of unique TCR sequences. A later analysis re-examined previously published TCR beta repertoires from about 700 donors and added high-resolution HLA genotyping to investigate patterns of TCR occurrence. The aim of the study was to test whether cataloging public T cell receptors could identify signatures of past pathogen exposure. Besides the first cohort of under 700 subjects, a separate validation cohort made up of 120 different subjects was used. In the later analysis, no new phenotypic data were used to find candidate immune exposures; instead, reliance was placed on TCR beta sequences and their occurrence across donors. HLA typing covered class I and class II loci at four-digit resolution. Donor age, sex, ethnicity and CMV serostatus were compiled together with the repertoire data. Using immunosequencing, the study profiled T cell repertoires from 666 subjects and related those repertoires to cytomegalovirus serostatus. Among about 360 genotyped donors of the cohort, an average of roughly 240,000 unique TCR beta nucleotide sequences were sequenced per donor, roughly 18% of them non-productive. Overall study results and their limits: Cytomegalovirus status was reported to be diagnosed by the classifier with high specificity and sensitivity in both the original and validation cohorts. In a later analysis, 15,000 to 20,000 TCR beta sequences were associated with specific HLA alleles at a false discovery rate of 0.05. In a later analysis, most CMV-associated TCR beta chains were found to appear HLA-restricted, with HLA associations seemingly driven largely by CMV exposure. In this cohort, only TCR beta chains were sequenced, and detectable features were limited by the absence of alpha or paired-chain data. In a later genetic analysis, a missense DCLRE1C variant was associated with V-gene and J-gene trimming of TCR beta chains, and the association was replicated in an independent cohort. Because the 87-base-pair reads could not distinguish some IMGT-functional V segments, including TRBV6-2 and TRBV6-3, those segments were excluded. Correlated functional status among segregating V segments might reflect linkage disequilibrium, but an unknown experimental factor could not be ruled out. Compared with equally common non-associated chains, HLA-associated TCR beta chains in a later analysis were more clonally expanded and had lower generation probabilities. In a later genetic analysis, fewer N-insertions in productive TCRs were reported among donors in an Asian-associated ancestry cluster than the approximately 710-donor mean. A later analysis found that TCR association rates varied across HLA loci, with DRB1 alleles showing the most associated TCRs and HLA-C alleles the fewest. In vitro tests confirmed that a few of the cytomegalovirus-associated TCR beta chains recognize cytomegalovirus antigens. In an earlier analysis of more than 450 of the donors, most TCR beta V segments were observed in productive rearrangements about 87% or about 30% of the time, broadly matching IMGT annotations. HLA typing was unavailable for some donors at each locus, so association tests used only the typed subset. Strong co-occurrence of HLA alleles, especially DR and DQ, made assigning TCR associations to individual alleles difficult. According to the authors, the approach could potentially be generalized to other disease states and immunological phenotypes. The study gave a list of 150 to 200 TCR beta chains associated with cytomegalovirus. For the cohort, immune exposure information was limited to CMV serostatus. Because counts were too low, roughly 17 rarely observed V segments, including chromosome 9 orphons, were left out of the earlier analysis of over 550 of the donors. The presence/absence analyses assumed that sequencing depth was roughly uniform across donors, and that assumption may not be true. A further reported finding was that TCR beta sequences accurately predicted the HLA-A and HLA-B alleles for most subjects in the first cohort. Most TCR sequences were seen in very few donors, while some public TCRs were found in many individuals. According to a later analysis, parvovirus B19, influenza, CMV and Epstein-Barr virus appeared linked to several top co-occurrence clusters. The sequencing pipeline was judged likely to have produced a cluster of highly shared sequence variants as a technical artifact.

A word on this clone: The specificity of this receptor is unknown.

The CDR3 runs 15 amino acids, cysteine and phenylalanine included. The kept DNA is CDR3 alone, 45 bases in frame from the first base. According to the germline V gene, CDR1 reads SNHLY and CDR2 reads FYNNEI. Here V drops 7 bases and J drops 5 bases, and the junction holds 11 bases not matched to any gene. The library was prepared using the immunoSEQ multiplex PCR assay. A mixture of 60 forward primers for TCR Vbeta segments and 13 reverse primers for TCR Jbeta segments was used in the multiplex PCR. A multiplex PCR assay on genomic DNA amplified the CDR3 region of rearranged TCR beta genes. The Illumina HiSeq System was used to sequence the amplified TCR beta libraries as 87-base-pair reads. The study's processing was this. Across the roughly 600 repertoires, a later analysis counted some 80 million unique TCR beta chains, roughly 11 million of which were shared by at least two donors. To remove PCR and sequencing errors, raw reads were error-corrected and collapsed into unique sequences using a nearest-neighbor algorithm that merged closely related sequences. Alignment of CDR3 sequences to IMGT reference sequences was used to assign V, D and J gene segments. Each retained sequence needed at least a six-nucleotide match to both a V gene segment and a J gene segment. A rearrangement counted as productive if the CDR3 had no stop codons and remained in frame with V and J, and every other rearrangement counted as non-productive. Following IMGT convention, CDR3 was defined as the stretch from the second conserved V-encoded cysteine up to the conserved J-encoded phenylalanine. The earlier analysis of approximately 500 of the donors excluded sequences that lacked an unambiguous match to a single V gene segment. In an earlier analysis of around 590 of the donors, a V segment was called functional when productive rearrangements were above 56.7%, and segregating when the standard deviation between donors exceeded 5%. To diagnose cytomegalovirus status from the catalog of TCR beta chain sequences, a statistical classification framework was built. In a later analysis, TCR nucleotide sequences were compared against IMGT/GENE-DB human TR gene sequences so that V and J genes could be assigned. A later analysis assigned CDR3 sequences and most-parsimonious VDJ recombination scenarios with the TCRdist pipeline. A later analysis defined each TCR beta chain by its CDR3 amino acid sequence plus V-gene family, and excluded reads lacking a unique V-gene family. To address suspected cross-contamination and a sequencing artifact, a later analysis removed approximately 600 highly shared, low-generation-probability nucleotide sequences. In a later analysis, a clonal expansion index was calculated for each public chain from normalized within-repertoire ranks of inferred template counts. In a later analysis, generation probabilities were computed using a VDJ recombination model fitted to out-of-frame rearrangements, and the results were checked against IGoR. In a later analysis, hypergeometric tests were used to score TCR-TCR, TCR-HLA and TCR-CMV co-occurrence, with a repertoire-size bias correction applied to TCR pairs. To estimate false discovery rates, a later analysis permuted the HLA or CMV assignments 20 times. In a later analysis, co-occurring TCRs were grouped with DBSCAN, and TCRdist sequence similarity was added when clustering was performed within HLA-allele-positive subsets. Repertoires with fewer than 30,000 or more than 120,000 public chains, plus five repertoires with anomalous nucleotide sharing, were excluded from co-occurrence clustering. As stored in TCRdb, this immuneACCESS dataset retains in-frame rearrangements with V and J assigned. A fraction of the clones does not appear; measured against another copy, unresolved V genes explain less than half of the discrepancy, and the remainder lacks a known reason. Clone size and the V and J calls come from that table; the DNA yielded D and trimming. The table for this sample records some 48,000 clones. Clones ranked in the top ten supply about 24% of the sample.

The cohort consisted of 666 healthy bone marrow donors. At the time of sampling, all cohort members were nominally healthy, though unrecorded immune exposures were likely present. The donor tested CMV seropositive and was one of the 289 seropositive cohort members. A peripheral blood sample was provided by each donor, and peripheral blood mononuclear cells were used for TCR beta sequencing. The Qiagen DNeasy Blood Extraction Kit was used to extract genomic DNA from the blood cell samples. The sequence derives from a man in his forties or fifties in good health and CMV-seropositive. This chain joins TRBV2 to TRBJ2-3, and TRBD2 matches 8 of the central bases. Sequencing used PBMCs. The CDR3 region: CASNTGGRGGDTQYF. The bases read TGTGCCAGCAACACGGGGGGGCGAGGAGGAGATACGCAGTATTTT.